This TCR beta chain was recovered during a study of graft-versus-host responses after intestinal transplantation. Whole-study context: Recipients were given multivisceral, liver-intestinal, or isolated intestinal transplants. Induction with anti-thymocyte globulin, then tacrolimus and steroids for about 3 years, was given to all recipients. Study results and limitations: The marrow of recipients harbored GvH clones, and ileum or blood showed some of them first. Graft-donor T cell macrochimerism coincided with high graft-versus-host to host-versus-graft clonal ratios in allografts.

Here immunoSEQ multiplex PCR was the method, and the copy in TCRdb shows in-frame clones only, minus some. The data show 90,000 to 150,000 clones, with over 85% seen just once and more than 0.095% held by the top ten. Germline V CDR1 and CDR2: MGHRA, YSYEKL. V was pared by 4 bases and J by 0 bases, with 13 bases between. The CDR3 totals 17 residues. In regard to this clone: Its antigen is as yet unknown.

The sequences come from unstimulated CD4+ T cells sorted from spleen or lymph node cells, collected before intestinal transplant. The TCR was taken from a human donor who received an intestinal transplant. The rearrangement joins TRBV4-1 to TRBJ2-6, with D hard to call. The CDR3 DNA follows: TGCGCCAGCAGCCGAGGCAGACTCCTCTCTGGGGCCAACGTCCTGACTTTC. Translation gives CASSRGRLLSGANVLTF.